This T cell receptor (beta chain) was recorded in a study of blood T cell repertoires in COVID-19. Data came from immunoSEQ multiplex PCR; TCRdb stores just in-frame clones and leaves some out. The sample holds approximately 250,000 clones, just under 90% seen once. The length of the CDR3 is 13 residues. Germline CDR1 reads SGHKS; CDR2 reads YYEKEE (reference sequence). V was clipped by 2 bases and J by 0 bases, with 3 bases between them. Sequenced sample: PBMCs or T cells enriched from blood (not recorded which). The V and J genes are TRBV5-5 and TRBJ1-5; the D is unclear. This clonotype was sampled from a young woman with acute COVID-19. The DNA for the CDR3 is TGTGCCAGCAGCTTTAGTAGCAATCAGCCCCAGCATTTT. Its protein is CASSFSSNQPQHF.